The 6 T cell receptor beta chains reported below all come from one sample, sequenced in a study of OX40 agonist ivuxolimab in advanced cancers. TCRdb's copy holds only in-frame clones and misses some; the assay was immunoSEQ multiplex PCR. Of tens of thousands of clones listed, approximately 89% are singletons. Material: CD4+ or CD8+ T cells sorted from blood, obtained in a trial of the OX40 agonist ivuxolimab. These receptors were taken from an adult with an advanced solid tumor such as melanoma, head and neck, liver or kidney cancer.

The chain's CDR3 is CASSQDPSGSTDTQYF. The CDR3 DNA is TGCGCCAGCAGCCAAGATCCCAGCGGGAGCACAGATACGCAGTATTTT. V is TRBV4-3 and J is TRBJ2-3; D might be TRBD2 (6 bases). Per germline, CDR1 LGHNA and CDR2 YSLEER. Trimming left V 0 bases short and J 0 bases short, with 10 bases between. The CDR3 is made up of 16 amino acids.

The chain's CDR3 is CSVEPQGSTEQFF. The CDR3 nucleotides are TGCAGCGTCGAACCACAGGGTTCCACTGAGCAGTTCTTC. This rearrangement joins TRBV29-1 to TRBJ2-1, with D tentatively TRBD1 (6 bases). The ends were cut back, 6 bases at V and 9 bases at J, with 18 bases in the middle. Per the germline V gene, CDR1 is SQVTM and CDR2 is ANQGSEA. There are 13 residues in the CDR3.

The chain uses TRBV29-1 and TRBJ2-1; D uncertain. The CDR3 is 12 amino acids. The germline V and J ends were trimmed by 4 bases and 2 bases, with 6 bases remaining between them. Germline CDR1 reads SQVTM; CDR2 reads ANQGSEA. In DNA form, the CDR3 reads TGCAGCGTTGTAAGTACCTACAATGAGCAGTTCTTC. This sequence encodes CSVVSTYNEQFF.

The chain recombines TRBV6-5 with TRBJ2-1; D is unresolved. CDR3 size: 11 residues. V lost 1 base to trimming and J lost 8 bases, with 3 bases between them. Germline assignment: CDR1 MNHEY and CDR2 SVGAGI. CDR3 DNA: TGTGCCAGCAGTTACTTGGATGAGCAGTTCTTC. Translated: CASSYLDEQFF.

This clone was seen only a few times. At the DNA level, this CDR3 is encoded by other sequences in the same sample as well. The rearrangement uses TRBV5-6 and TRBJ2-1; 8 bases fit TRBD2. CDR3 length equals 13 residues. CDR1 is SGHDT and CDR2 is YYEEEE in the germline V gene. With V trimmed by 0 bases and J by 10 bases, 3 bases remained unmatched. CDR3 nucleotide sequence: TGTGCCAGCAGCTTGGGAACTAGCGGCGAGCAGTTCTTC. This gives the protein CASSLGTSGEQFF.

The CDR3 region is CASSLAGDKDTQYF. The CDR3 region has the DNA TGTGCCAGCAGTTTGGCGGGAGATAAAGATACGCAGTATTTT. The chain links TRBV27 to TRBJ2-3; 7 bases align to TRBD2. From germline, CDR1 is MNHEY and CDR2 SMNVEV (reference sequence). V lost 3 bases, J lost 5 bases, and 5 bases stayed unmatched. CDR3 length: 14 residues.